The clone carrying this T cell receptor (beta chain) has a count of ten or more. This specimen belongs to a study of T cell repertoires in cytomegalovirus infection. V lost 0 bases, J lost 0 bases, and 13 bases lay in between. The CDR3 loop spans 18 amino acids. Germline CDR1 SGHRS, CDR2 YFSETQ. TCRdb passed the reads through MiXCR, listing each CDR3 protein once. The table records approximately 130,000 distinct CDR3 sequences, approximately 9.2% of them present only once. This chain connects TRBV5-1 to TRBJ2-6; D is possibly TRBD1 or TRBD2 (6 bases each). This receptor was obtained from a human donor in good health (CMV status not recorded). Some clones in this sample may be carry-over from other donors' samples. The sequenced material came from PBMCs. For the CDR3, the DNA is TGCGCCAGCAGCTTGGGGGGGGCCGGTCTCTCTGGGGCCAACGTCCTGACTTTC. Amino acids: CASSLGGAGLSGANVLTF.